Reported below is one T cell receptor beta chain. RNA in amounts of about 0.45 to 1 ug was reverse transcribed with random hexamers. The CDR3 of TCR beta was amplified by immunoSEQ multiplex PCR across 54 Vbeta and 13 Jbeta. TCRdb re-analysed the immunoSEQ multiplex PCR reads in MiXCR, keeping a single row per CDR3 protein. This sample has just over 300,000 distinct CDR3 sequences, with roughly 94% found just once. The germline V and J ends were trimmed by 6 bases and 7 bases, with 21 bases remaining between them. Germline CDR1 is SNHLY and CDR2 is FYNNEI. The CDR3 extends over 16 amino acids. This sample was included in a study of CD8 T cells in Susac syndrome. CD8+ and CD4+ T cells circulating in blood were sequenced for TCR beta. TEMRA cells were FACS-enriched, and CD8+ and CD4+ T cells were isolated negatively.

The sequence came from a human donor with multiple sclerosis. The chain combines TRBV2 with TRBJ1-4; TRBD1 might be the D (6 bases). Material: CD4+ T cells from PBMCs. The CDR3 region is CASSLRTGRGGEKLFF. The CDR3 DNA reads as TGTGCCAGCAGCCTACGGACGGGCAGGGGTGGTGAAAAACTGTTTTTT.